The 18 T cell receptor beta chains presented below share a single source sample, sequenced in a study of cytomegalovirus exposure and HLA in healthy donors. The PCR had 60 Vbeta and 13 Jbeta primers. Clones were sequenced by immunoSEQ multiplex PCR, and TCRdb holds only the in-frame ones, with some missing. The repertoire consists of 200,000 to 300,000 clones, with 80% to 90% occurring once and the leading ten covering approximately 2%. Sequencing input: PBMCs. These receptors originate from a woman in her forties in good health and CMV-seropositive.

This chain uses TRBV6-1 with TRBJ2-2, with 7 bases aligning to TRBD1. Unmatched junction bases numbered 3, after V lost 6 bases and J lost 2 bases. Germline V gene sequence: CDR1 MNHNS, CDR2 SASEGT. This CDR3 region has 14 residues. The CDR3 nucleotides read TGTGCCAGCAGGACAGGGCCCAACACCGGGGAGCTGTTTTTT. It encodes CASRTGPNTGELFF.

The J gene is TRBJ2-7, the V gene TRBV11-2; 7 nucleotides agree with TRBD2. Losses at the gene ends were 2 bases for V and 3 bases for J; bases not matched to a gene: 4. The CDR3 is made up of 14 amino acids. From germline, CDR1 is SGHAT and CDR2 FQNNGV. The CDR3 DNA reads TGTGCCAGCAGCTTACTGTGGGACTACTACGAGCAGTACTTC. Its protein is CASSLLWDYYEQYF.

This clone was counted a few times. The gene calls are TRBV6-4 and TRBJ2-3; 9 nucleotides match TRBD2. The CDR3 is 19 residues long. V lost 4 bases, J lost 5 bases, and 19 bases stayed unmatched. Germline V gives CDR1 MRHNA, CDR2 SNTAGT. CDR3: CASSVVLPLGGRARDTQYF. The CDR3 coding sequence is TGTGCCAGCAGTGTCGTACTACCCCTGGGCGGGAGGGCTAGAGATACGCAGTATTTT.

The genes are TRBV15 and TRBJ2-1; 8 bases agree with TRBD2. The germline V gene encodes CDR1 LNHNV and CDR2 YYDKDF (reference sequence). This CDR3 spans 16 amino acids. The trim removed 0 bases at V and 3 bases at J, leaving 4 bases unmatched. The chain's CDR3 is CATSRDSAGGYNEQFF. Written as DNA, the CDR3 is TGTGCCACCAGCAGAGATTCTGCGGGGGGCTACAATGAGCAGTTCTTC.

In this sample, this clone turned up a few times. This rearrangement joins TRBV28 to TRBJ2-7; TRBD1 aligns across 10 bases. Germline CDR1 is MDHEN and CDR2 is SYDVKM. This CDR3 contains 15 residues. J was trimmed by 4 bases and V by 3 bases; bases with no gene match: 6. In DNA form, the CDR3 reads TGTGCCAGCAGTTTTCGCGGGGGACAGGGGTACGAGCAGTACTTC. Translating gives CASSFRGGQGYEQYF.

The chain has TRBV11-2 and TRBJ2-7; TRBD1 is a possible D gene (5 bases). Germline V CDR1 and CDR2: SGHAT, FQNNGV. The length of the CDR3 is 14 residues. With 1 base removed from V and 2 bases from J, the gap between germline ends came to 9 bases. The CDR3 loop is CASSLAGWAYEQYF. The CDR3 nucleotides are TGTGCCAGCAGCTTAGCAGGGTGGGCCTACGAGCAGTACTTC.

V is TRBV5-6 and J is TRBJ1-6; no reliable D call. Per the germline V gene, CDR1 is SGHDT and CDR2 is YYEEEE. V lost 1 base, J lost 7 bases, and 12 bases lay in between. CDR3 length equals 15 residues. The CDR3 is CASSLRSTRNSPLHF. The CDR3 nucleotides read TGTGCCAGCAGCTTGAGATCCACGAGAAATTCACCCCTCCACTTT.

The chain has TRBV9 and TRBJ2-5, with TRBD2 as a possible D gene (5 bases). The CDR3 has 13 amino acids. Germline CDR1 SGDLS, CDR2 YYNGEE. V was pared by 3 bases and J by 7 bases, with 13 bases between. CDR3 amino acids: CASSEGLLGTQYF. CDR3 DNA sequence: TGTGCCAGCAGCGAAGGACTTTTGGGGACCCAGTACTTC.

The chain employs TRBV2 and TRBJ1-1; the match to TRBD1 covers 7 bases. V lost 6 bases, J lost 0 bases, and 7 bases stayed unmatched. Germline V gene data show CDR1 as SNHLY and CDR2 as FYNNEI. The CDR3 runs 15 residues. DNA of the CDR3: TGTGCCAGCAGGGGCAAGACAGGGCTGAACACTGAAGCTTTCTTT. Protein product: CASRGKTGLNTEAFF.

This sequence joins TRBV7-6 and TRBJ2-1; TRBD2 matches at 8 bases. V gave up 2 bases and J gave up 3 bases; unmatched junction bases: 6. This CDR3 is built from 16 residues. Germline CDR1 reads SGHVS; CDR2 reads FNYEAQ. The CDR3 DNA is TGTGCCAGCAGCTTATTAGCGGGAATGATCTACAATGAGCAGTTCTTC. It is translated as CASSLLAGMIYNEQFF.

The V and J genes are TRBV6-4 and TRBJ2-1; TRBD1 aligns across 9 bases. This CDR3 has 14 amino acids. In germline, CDR1 is MRHNA, CDR2 SNTAGT. Trimming cost V 4 bases and J 10 bases; bases outside gene matches: 8. CDR3 residues: CASSAQQGAREQFF. The CDR3 nucleotides are TGTGCCAGCAGTGCGCAACAGGGGGCTCGGGAGCAGTTCTTC.

This CDR3 reads CAISASGTSGSTASYEQYF. The CDR3 region has the DNA TGTGCCATCAGTGCGAGTGGGACTAGCGGGAGTACGGCGTCCTACGAGCAGTACTTC. The rearrangement links TRBV10-3 to TRBJ2-7, with 14 positions matching TRBD2. With V trimmed by 4 bases and J by 1 base, 12 bases remained unmatched. Germline CDR1 is ENHRY and CDR2 is SYGVKD. The CDR3 has 19 amino acids.

For this clone: Other DNA sequences in the sample encode the same CDR3. This chain connects TRBV6-6 to TRBJ1-1; D is uncertain. CDR1 and CDR2 from the germline V gene are MNHNY and SVGAGI (reference sequence). Trimming took off 2 bases at V and 4 bases at J, with 8 bases between the two ends. The length of the CDR3 is 13 residues. This CDR3 reads CASSYGAGTEAFF. The CDR3 bases are TGTGCCAGCAGTTACGGCGCAGGCACTGAAGCTTTCTTT.

This chain links TRBV5-4 with TRBJ2-2; 9 nucleotides agree with TRBD2. Losses at the gene ends were 0 bases for V and 5 bases for J; bases not matched to a gene: 5. Germline CDR1 reads SGHNT; CDR2 reads YYREEE (reference sequence). The CDR3 sequence is 16 residues long. CDR3 in DNA: TGTGCCAGCAGCTTGGTGGGACTAGCCGCAACCGGGGAGCTGTTTTTT. It encodes CASSLVGLAATGELFF.

This clone has only one observation. The chain couples TRBV2 to TRBJ2-3, with 7 bases lining up with TRBD2. After removal of 5 bases from V and 3 bases from J, the junction contained 17 bases not matched to a gene. This CDR3 is built from 18 residues. CDR1 is SNHLY and CDR2 is FYNNEI in the germline V gene. The CDR3 sequence: CASSRGSSGLGWTDTQYF. As DNA, the CDR3 is TGTGCCAGCAGTCGGGGGTCTTCTGGACTAGGGTGGACAGATACGCAGTATTTT.

This rearrangement joins TRBV28 to TRBJ1-2, with D unresolved. CDR1 is MDHEN and CDR2 is SYDVKM in the germline V gene. CDR3 length equals 15 residues. The ends were cut back, 5 bases at V and 3 bases at J, with 16 bases in the middle. The CDR3 here is CASSAGVLIHYGYTF. CDR3 coding DNA: TGTGCCAGCAGTGCCGGGGTCCTTATCCACTATGGCTACACCTTC.

V and J are TRBV4-2 and TRBJ2-4; 8 bases are a match to TRBD1. Germline loops: CDR1 LGHNA, CDR2 YNFKEQ. The CDR3 consists of 15 residues. V lost 0 bases and J lost 7; bases outside the gene matches: 5. This chain's CDR3 is CASSQERQGWNIQYF. The CDR3 coding sequence is TGTGCCAGCAGCCAAGAGAGACAGGGGTGGAACATTCAGTACTTC.

This sequence joins TRBV7-9 and TRBJ1-1; D remains unclear. The V and J ends lost 6 bases and 0 bases respectively, with 11 bases between them. This CDR3 is built from 14 residues. CDR1 is SEHNR and CDR2 is FQNEAQ in the germline V gene (reference sequence). CDR3 DNA: TGTGCCAGCAGTCTCAGTAACATGAACACTGAAGCTTTCTTT. This gives the protein CASSLSNMNTEAFF.